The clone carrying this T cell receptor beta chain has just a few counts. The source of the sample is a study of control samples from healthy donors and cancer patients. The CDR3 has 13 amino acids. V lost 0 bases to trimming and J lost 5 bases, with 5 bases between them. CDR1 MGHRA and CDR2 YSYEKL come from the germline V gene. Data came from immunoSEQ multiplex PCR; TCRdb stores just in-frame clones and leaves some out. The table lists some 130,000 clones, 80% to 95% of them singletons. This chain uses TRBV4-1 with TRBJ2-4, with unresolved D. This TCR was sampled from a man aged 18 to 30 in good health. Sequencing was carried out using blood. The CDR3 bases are TGCGCCAGCAGCCAAGATAGAGAAAACATTCAGTACTTC. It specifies CASSQDRENIQYF.